These T cell receptor beta chains were read from a single sample in a study of cytomegalovirus exposure and HLA in healthy donors. Libraries were prepared by immunoSEQ multiplex PCR; TCRdb keeps only in-frame clonotypes and omits some of them. The sample lists 45,000 to 65,000 clones; approximately 89% were seen once. Sequencing was performed on PBMCs. The receptors come from a woman younger than 35 in good health and CMV-seropositive. Both conserved end residues are part of each CDR3. A D gene is named only where the DNA matches it firmly. The size field is filled for only some rows; it gives once, few, many or a size class.

size	V	D	J	CDR3	DNA
-	TRBV2	TRBD1	TRBJ1-6	CASSSTGAGSPLHF	TGTGCCAGCAGCTCGACAGGGGCAGGTTCACCCCTCCACTTT
-	TRBV5-1	TRBD1	TRBJ2-2	CASRRGTGGDTGELFF	TGCGCCAGCAGACGAGGAACAGGGGGAGACACCGGGGAGCTGTTTTTT
-	TRBV30	-	TRBJ2-3	CAWRDQGEADTQYF	TGTGCCTGGAGGGATCAGGGGGAGGCAGATACGCAGTATTTT
-	TRBV28	TRBD1	TRBJ2-5	CASSYPGGGQETQYF	TGTGCCAGCAGTTACCCAGGGGGCGGGCAAGAGACCCAGTACTTC
-	TRBV27	-	TRBJ1-1	CASTSLGARTEAFF	TGTGCCAGCACCAGTTTGGGGGCGCGGACTGAAGCTTTCTTT
-	TRBV6-1	-	TRBJ2-6	CASSEAPGRGYSGANVLTF	TGTGCCAGCAGTGAAGCACCGGGACGGGGGTACTCTGGGGCCAACGTCCTGACTTTC
-	TRBV5-1	TRBD1	TRBJ1-4	CASSPQPPGQQNEKLFF	TGCGCCAGCAGCCCCCAGCCCCCGGGACAGCAAAATGAAAAACTGTTTTTT
-	TRBV11-3	-	TRBJ2-6	CASSLNGDSGANVLTF	TGTGCCAGCAGCTTGAACGGTGACTCTGGGGCCAACGTCCTGACTTTC
-	TRBV11-2	-	TRBJ1-6	CASSLEGARNSPLHF	TGTGCCAGCAGCTTAGAGGGGGCGCGGAATTCACCCCTCCACTTT
once	TRBV7-2	-	TRBJ2-7	CASSPHPDYDHEQYF	TGTGCCAGCAGCCCCCACCCGGACTACGACCACGAGCAGTACTTC
-	TRBV2	-	TRBJ2-1	CASSDSEMWIHEQFF	TGTGCCAGCAGTGATTCGGAGATGTGGATCCATGAGCAGTTCTTC
-	TRBV4-3	TRBD1	TRBJ2-3	CASSQAGTAEDTQYF	TGCGCCAGCAGCCAAGCCGGGACAGCAGAAGATACGCAGTATTTT
few	TRBV9	TRBD2	TRBJ2-7	CASTSWELAGGSSYEQYF	TGTGCCAGCACCTCGTGGGAGTTAGCGGGGGGGTCCTCCTACGAGCAGTACTTC
few	TRBV25-1	TRBD1	TRBJ2-7	CASGTAYEQYF	TGTGCCAGCGGGACAGCCTACGAGCAGTACTTC
-	TRBV7-9	TRBD2	TRBJ2-3	CASSPPSGGNTDTQYF	TGTGCCAGCAGCCCCCCTAGCGGGGGTAACACAGATACGCAGTATTTT
-	TRBV28	TRBD1	TRBJ1-4	CASSSMTGKGEKLFF	TGTGCCAGCAGTTCCATGACAGGGAAGGGAGAAAAACTGTTTTTT
-	TRBV30	TRBD1	TRBJ1-2	CAWSPTGGNYGYTF	TGTGCCTGGAGCCCAACAGGGGGTAACTATGGCTACACCTTC
-	TRBV4-1	TRBD1	TRBJ2-7	CASSSRQGWYEQYF	TGCGCCAGCAGCTCGAGACAGGGGTGGTACGAGCAGTACTTC
few	TRBV9	TRBD2	TRBJ2-1	CASSIRTSPNEQFF	TGTGCCAGCAGCATTCGGACTAGCCCCAATGAGCAGTTCTTC
-	TRBV7-9	-	TRBJ2-3	CASSHGVGVTDTQYF	TGTGCCAGCAGCCACGGGGTAGGAGTCACAGATACGCAGTATTTT
-	TRBV19	TRBD1	TRBJ1-5	CASSINRQGNQPQHF	TGTGCCAGTAGTATTAACAGACAGGGGAATCAGCCCCAGCATTTT
-	TRBV18	TRBD2	TRBJ2-5	CASSNQGLDQYF	TGTGCCAGCTCAAATCAGGGACTAGACCAGTACTTC
-	TRBV4-1	-	TRBJ2-7	CASSQDLYEQYF	TGCGCCAGCAGCCAAGATCTGTACGAGCAGTACTTC
-	TRBV2	TRBD1	TRBJ1-1	CASSVVGQGIEAFF	TGTGCCAGCAGTGTTGTGGGACAGGGGATTGAAGCTTTCTTT
-	TRBV19	-	TRBJ2-1	CASSGTLYNEQFF	TGTGCCAGCTCTGGGACTCTATACAATGAGCAGTTCTTC
-	TRBV19	-	TRBJ1-1	CASSTVDRPNTEAFF	TGTGCCAGTAGCACAGTGGACAGACCGAACACTGAAGCTTTCTTT
-	TRBV28	TRBD1	TRBJ2-7	CASGNPGGSYEQYF	TGTGCCAGCGGCAACCCAGGGGGCTCCTACGAGCAGTACTTC
-	TRBV5-6	-	TRBJ1-2	CASSLALVLNYGYTF	TGTGCCAGCAGCTTGGCCCTGGTTCTAAACTATGGCTACACCTTC
-	TRBV5-4	TRBD2	TRBJ2-7	CASSQETSGSYEQYF	TGTGCCAGCAGCCAAGAGACTAGCGGCTCCTACGAGCAGTACTTC
once	TRBV2	TRBD1	TRBJ2-1	CASSVRGIYNEQFF	TGTGCCAGCAGTGTCAGGGGGATCTACAATGAGCAGTTCTTC
-	TRBV7-2	TRBD2	TRBJ2-7	CASSLSPVGLAGSYEQYF	TGTGCCAGCAGCTTGTCCCCGGTGGGACTAGCGGGGTCATACGAGCAGTACTTC
-	TRBV11-2	-	TRBJ1-1	CASSLDPTGNTEAFF	TGTGCCAGCAGCTTAGACCCGACTGGGAACACTGAAGCTTTCTTT
-	TRBV11-2	TRBD1	TRBJ1-1	CASSRQGFTEAFF	TGTGCCAGCAGCCGACAGGGTTTCACTGAAGCTTTCTTT
-	TRBV6-5	-	TRBJ1-6	CASSLTGYNSPLHF	TGTGCCAGCAGTTTGACAGGATATAATTCACCCCTCCACTTT
-	TRBV7-2	-	TRBJ1-1	CASSPQEGIEAFF	TGTGCCAGCAGCCCCCAAGAGGGAATTGAAGCTTTCTTT
-	TRBV4-3	-	TRBJ1-2	CASSQIDNYGYTF	TGCGCCAGCAGCCAGATAGACAATTATGGCTACACCTTC
-	TRBV5-5	TRBD1	TRBJ2-7	CASSFLRTGGYEQYF	TGTGCCAGCAGCTTTTTAAGGACAGGGGGCTACGAGCAGTACTTC
-	TRBV4-2	-	TRBJ2-2	CASSQPLENTGELFF	TGTGCCAGCAGCCAGCCTCTAGAAAACACCGGGGAGCTGTTTTTT
-	TRBV7-2	-	TRBJ1-1	CASSLIKNTEAFF	TGTGCCAGCAGCTTAATCAAAAACACTGAAGCTTTCTTT
-	TRBV19	-	TRBJ1-5	CASSASLRLLVSNQPQHF	TGTGCCAGTAGTGCTAGCCTTCGGCTCCTGGTAAGCAATCAGCCCCAGCATTTT
-	TRBV2	-	TRBJ1-4	CASRVQGRKNEKLFF	TGTGCCAGCAGGGTACAGGGTCGAAAGAATGAAAAACTGTTTTTT
-	TRBV2	TRBD1	TRBJ1-5	CASSAIQGGNQPQHF	TGTGCCAGCAGCGCAATACAGGGGGGCAATCAGCCCCAGCATTTT
-	TRBV4-2	TRBD2	TRBJ2-7	CASSQLAGYEQYF	TGTGCCAGCAGCCAACTAGCGGGGTACGAGCAGTACTTC
once	TRBV6-5	-	TRBJ2-3	CASSAQGDTQYF	TGTGCCAGCAGTGCACAGGGAGATACGCAGTATTTT
-	TRBV9	-	TRBJ1-3	CASSVETGGNTIYF	TGTGCCAGCAGCGTAGAAACAGGGGGAAACACCATATATTTT
-	TRBV29-1	TRBD1	TRBJ2-3	CSVDIPGQGASGTQYF	TGCAGCGTTGATATCCCTGGACAGGGGGCGTCGGGTACGCAGTATTTT
-	TRBV5-1	-	TRBJ2-7	CASSLLAGYEQYF	TGCGCCAGCAGCTTGTTAGCCGGGTACGAGCAGTACTTC
-	TRBV28	TRBD1	TRBJ2-1	CASSFGTGTGYNEQFF	TGTGCCAGCAGTTTCGGAACCGGGACAGGTTACAATGAGCAGTTCTTC
-	TRBV10-1	-	TRBJ2-2	CASGAGYHTGELFF	TGCGCCAGCGGGGCGGGGTACCACACCGGGGAGCTGTTTTTT
-	TRBV11-2	-	TRBJ1-6	CASSSGRLSSYNSPLHF	TGTGCCAGCAGTTCAGGGAGGCTAAGCTCCTATAATTCACCCCTCCACTTT
-	TRBV5-1	-	TRBJ2-1	CASSLDEGEWDEQFF	TGCGCCAGCAGCTTGGATGAGGGGGAGTGGGATGAGCAGTTCTTC
-	TRBV6-5	-	TRBJ2-7	CASSLGSTGGPYEQYF	TGTGCCAGCAGTTTGGGGTCGACAGGTGGACCCTACGAGCAGTACTTC
once	TRBV7-9	-	TRBJ1-2	CASSSGLKGHPGYTF	TGTGCCAGCAGCTCAGGCCTGAAGGGACACCCAGGCTACACCTTC
once	TRBV4-3	TRBD1	TRBJ2-5	CASSQDLAGGETQYF	TGCGCCAGCAGCCAAGATCTCGCAGGGGGAGAGACCCAGTACTTC